The clone carrying this T cell receptor beta chain was found many times. Between the trimmed V and J ends, which lost 10 bases and 5 bases, there was a span of 15 bases. Germline V gene lookup returns CDR1 ENHRY and CDR2 SYGVKD. The CDR3 is made up of 14 amino acids. This sample was included in a study of Graves' ophthalmopathy and Graves' hyperthyroidism. RNA served as the template for amplifying TCR beta CDR3 regions. An initial RT-PCR round employing HTBI primers preceded a second-round multiplex PCR. TCRdb redid the calling of the multiplex PCR reads with MiXCR, one entry per CDR3 protein. The sample includes around 1,000,000 distinct CDR3 sequences, roughly 35% of them seen just once.

The chain combines TRBV10-3 with TRBJ1-6, with TRBD1 as a possible D gene (5 bases). The receptor was isolated from an adult man with Graves' hyperthyroidism. Sample: peripheral blood or thyroid tissue (not recorded which). The DNA for the CDR3 is TGTGCCAGCATCGAACGGGGCAATAATTCACCCCTCCACTTT. Amino acids: CASIERGNNSPLHF.